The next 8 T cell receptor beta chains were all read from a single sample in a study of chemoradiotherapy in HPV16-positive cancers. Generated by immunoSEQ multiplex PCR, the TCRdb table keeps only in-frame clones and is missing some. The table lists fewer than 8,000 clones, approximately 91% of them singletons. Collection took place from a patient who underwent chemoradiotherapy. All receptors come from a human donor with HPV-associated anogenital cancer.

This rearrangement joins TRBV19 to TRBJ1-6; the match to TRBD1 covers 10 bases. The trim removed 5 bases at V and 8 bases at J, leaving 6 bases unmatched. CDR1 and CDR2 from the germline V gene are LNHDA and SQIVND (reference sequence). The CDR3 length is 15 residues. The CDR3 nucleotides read TGTGCCAGTAGTGCGGACAGGGGGGCGGATTCACCCCTCCACTTT. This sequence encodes CASSADRGADSPLHF.

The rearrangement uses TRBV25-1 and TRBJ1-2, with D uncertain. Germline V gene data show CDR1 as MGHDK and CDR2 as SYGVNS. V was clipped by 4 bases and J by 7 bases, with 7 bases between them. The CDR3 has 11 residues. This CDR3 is CASSARLGYTF. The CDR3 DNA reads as TGTGCCAGCAGTGCACGGCTTGGCTACACCTTC.

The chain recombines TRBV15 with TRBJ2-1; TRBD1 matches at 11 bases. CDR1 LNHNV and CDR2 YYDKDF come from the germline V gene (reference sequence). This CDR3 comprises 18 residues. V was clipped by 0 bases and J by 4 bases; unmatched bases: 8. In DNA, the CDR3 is TGTGCCACCAGCAGAGATAGGAGGACAGGGGGCTATTACAATGAGCAGTTCTTC. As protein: CATSRDRRTGGYYNEQFF.

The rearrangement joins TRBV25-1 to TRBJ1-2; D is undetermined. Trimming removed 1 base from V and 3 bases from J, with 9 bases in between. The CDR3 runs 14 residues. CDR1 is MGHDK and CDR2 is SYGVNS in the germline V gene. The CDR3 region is CASSESDGYYGYTF. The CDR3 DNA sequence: TGTGCCAGCAGTGAATCGGACGGGTACTATGGCTACACCTTC.

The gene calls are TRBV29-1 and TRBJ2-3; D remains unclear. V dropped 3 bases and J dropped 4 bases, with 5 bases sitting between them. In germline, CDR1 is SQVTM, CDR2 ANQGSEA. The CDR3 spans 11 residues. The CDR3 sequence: CSVDISDTQYF. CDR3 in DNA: TGCAGCGTTGATATCTCAGATACGCAGTATTTT.

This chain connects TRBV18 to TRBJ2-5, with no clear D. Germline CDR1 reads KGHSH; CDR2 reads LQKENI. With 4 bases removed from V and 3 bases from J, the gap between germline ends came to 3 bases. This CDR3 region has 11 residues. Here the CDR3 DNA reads TGTGCCAGCTCACGCGAAGAGACCCAGTACTTC. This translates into CASSREETQYF.

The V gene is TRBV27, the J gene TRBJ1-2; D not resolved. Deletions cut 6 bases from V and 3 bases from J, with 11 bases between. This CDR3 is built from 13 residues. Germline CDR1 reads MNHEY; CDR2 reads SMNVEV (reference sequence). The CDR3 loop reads CASRWGRDYGYTF. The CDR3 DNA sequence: TGTGCCAGCAGATGGGGTCGCGACTATGGCTACACCTTC.

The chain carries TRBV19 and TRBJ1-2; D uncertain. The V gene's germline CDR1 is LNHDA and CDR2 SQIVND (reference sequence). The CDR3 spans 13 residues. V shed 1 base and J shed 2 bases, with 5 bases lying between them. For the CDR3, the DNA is TGTGCCAGTAGTATAGTCGGAAACTATGGCTACACCTTC. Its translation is CASSIVGNYGYTF.